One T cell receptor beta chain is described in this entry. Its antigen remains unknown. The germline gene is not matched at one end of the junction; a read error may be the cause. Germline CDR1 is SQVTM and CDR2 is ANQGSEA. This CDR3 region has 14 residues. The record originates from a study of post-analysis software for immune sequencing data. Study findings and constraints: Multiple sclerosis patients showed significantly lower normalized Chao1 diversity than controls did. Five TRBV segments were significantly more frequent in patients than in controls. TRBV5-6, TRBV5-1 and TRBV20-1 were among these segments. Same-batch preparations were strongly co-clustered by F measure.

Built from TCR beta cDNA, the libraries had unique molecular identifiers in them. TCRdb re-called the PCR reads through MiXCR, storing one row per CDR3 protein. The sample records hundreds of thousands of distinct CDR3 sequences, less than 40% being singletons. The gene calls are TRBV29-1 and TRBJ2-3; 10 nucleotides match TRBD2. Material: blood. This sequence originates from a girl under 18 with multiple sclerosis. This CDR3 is CSVVAGGLGDAQYF. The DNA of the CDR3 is TGCAGCGTAGTAGCGGGGGGACTCGGAGATGCGCAGTATTTT.